This T cell receptor beta chain appears in the sequencing data of a study of T-cell memory formation after mild COVID-19. Overall study: The two donors had largely donor-specific TCR clusters. Study-wide results and caveats: Contracting clones from day 15 to 85 had balanced CD4/CD8; later expanders favoured CD4+. The pre-infection memory compartment contained some responding clones, suggesting cross-reactive memory joined.

This clonotype was seen more than once but under ten times. The antigen is not known. TCR alpha and TCR beta cDNA libraries carrying sample barcodes and UMIs came from 5'RACE with constant-segment primers. One entry per CDR3 protein results from TCRdb running MiXCR on the 5' RACE reads. This sample yields more than 75,000 distinct CDR3 sequences, of which roughly 14% are seen a single time; 25% to 35% belongs to the top ten. The V gene end was trimmed by 7 bases and the J gene end by 3 bases; junction bases not matched to a gene: 10. The CDR3 runs to 14 residues. Germline V CDR1 and CDR2: DFQATT, SNEGSKA (reference sequence).

The sequenced material came from PBMCs or a T cell subset sorted from them (not recorded which). The source of this sequence is an adult woman who had mild COVID-19 (a few samples of this study predate the infection). Cell type and time point are not known. V and J are TRBV20-1 and TRBJ2-7; 9 nucleotides align to TRBD2. The CDR3 region is CSGGPAGGIYEQYF. DNA for the CDR3: TGCAGTGGGGGTCCAGCGGGAGGAATCTACGAGCAGTACTTC.